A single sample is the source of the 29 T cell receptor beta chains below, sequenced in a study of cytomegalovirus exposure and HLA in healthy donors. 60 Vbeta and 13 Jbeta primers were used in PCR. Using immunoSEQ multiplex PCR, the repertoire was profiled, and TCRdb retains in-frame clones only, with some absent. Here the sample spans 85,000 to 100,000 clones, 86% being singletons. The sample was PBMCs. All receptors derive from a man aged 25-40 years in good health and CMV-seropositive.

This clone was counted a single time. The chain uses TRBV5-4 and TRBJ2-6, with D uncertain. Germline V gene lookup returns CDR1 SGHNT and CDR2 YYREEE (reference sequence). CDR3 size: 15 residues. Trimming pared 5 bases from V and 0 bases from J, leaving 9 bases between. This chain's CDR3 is CASRSGYSGANVLTF. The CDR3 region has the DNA TGTGCCAGCAGGTCAGGCTACTCTGGGGCCAACGTCCTGACTTTC.

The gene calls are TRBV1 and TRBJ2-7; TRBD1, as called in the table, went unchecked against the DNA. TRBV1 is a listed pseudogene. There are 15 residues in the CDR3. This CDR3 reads CTSSHLRLTSYEQYF. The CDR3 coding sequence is TGCACCAGCAGCCACCTCAGGTTGACCTCCTACGAGCAGTACTTC.

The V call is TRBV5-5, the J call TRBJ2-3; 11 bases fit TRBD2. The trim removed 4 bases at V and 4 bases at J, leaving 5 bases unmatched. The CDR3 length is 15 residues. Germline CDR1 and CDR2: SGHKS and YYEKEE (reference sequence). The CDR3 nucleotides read TGTGCCAGCAGCACGACTAGCGGGGCTGCAGATACGCAGTATTTT. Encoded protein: CASSTTSGAADTQYF.

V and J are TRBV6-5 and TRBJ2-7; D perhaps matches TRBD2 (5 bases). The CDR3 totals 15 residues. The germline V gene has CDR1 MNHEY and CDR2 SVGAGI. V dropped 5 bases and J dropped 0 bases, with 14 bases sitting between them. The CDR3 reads CASSGPGVGSYEQYF. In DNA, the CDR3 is TGTGCCAGCAGTGGCCCCGGGGTCGGCTCCTACGAGCAGTACTTC.

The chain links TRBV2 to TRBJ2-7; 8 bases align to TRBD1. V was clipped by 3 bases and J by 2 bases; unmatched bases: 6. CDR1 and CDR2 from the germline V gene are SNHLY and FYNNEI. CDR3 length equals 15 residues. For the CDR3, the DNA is TGTGCCAGCAGTGATCCGGGACAGGAGACCTACGAGCAGTACTTC. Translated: CASSDPGQETYEQYF.

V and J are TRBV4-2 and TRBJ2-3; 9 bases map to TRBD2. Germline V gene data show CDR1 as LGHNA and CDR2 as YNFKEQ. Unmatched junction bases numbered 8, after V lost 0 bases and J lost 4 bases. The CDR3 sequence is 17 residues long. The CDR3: CASSQDSAGGRADTQYF. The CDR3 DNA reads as TGTGCCAGCAGCCAAGATTCGGCGGGAGGGAGGGCAGATACGCAGTATTTT.

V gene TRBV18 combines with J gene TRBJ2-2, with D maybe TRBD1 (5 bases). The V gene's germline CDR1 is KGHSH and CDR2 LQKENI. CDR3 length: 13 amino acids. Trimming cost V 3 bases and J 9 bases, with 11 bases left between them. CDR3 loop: CASSPSQDRELFF. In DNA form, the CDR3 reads TGTGCCAGCTCACCTTCACAGGATCGGGAGCTGTTTTTT.

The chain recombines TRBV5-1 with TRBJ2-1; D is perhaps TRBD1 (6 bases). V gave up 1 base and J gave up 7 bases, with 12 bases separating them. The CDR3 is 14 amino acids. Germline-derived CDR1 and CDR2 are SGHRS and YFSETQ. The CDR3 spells CASSLWQGKNEQFF. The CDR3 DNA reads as TGCGCCAGCAGCTTGTGGCAGGGGAAGAATGAGCAGTTCTTC.

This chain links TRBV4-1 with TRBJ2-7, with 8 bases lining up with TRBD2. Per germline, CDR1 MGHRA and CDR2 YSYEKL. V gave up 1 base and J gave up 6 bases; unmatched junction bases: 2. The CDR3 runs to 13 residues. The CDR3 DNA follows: TGCGCCAGCAGCCAAGGGCTAGCGGGCGAGCAGTACTTC. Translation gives CASSQGLAGEQYF.

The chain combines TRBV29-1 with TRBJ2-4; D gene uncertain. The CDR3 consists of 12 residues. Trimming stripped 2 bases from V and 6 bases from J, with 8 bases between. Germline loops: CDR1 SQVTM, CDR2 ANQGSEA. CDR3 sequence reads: CSVEPTGNIQYF. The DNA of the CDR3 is TGCAGCGTTGAACCGACGGGAAACATTCAGTACTTC.

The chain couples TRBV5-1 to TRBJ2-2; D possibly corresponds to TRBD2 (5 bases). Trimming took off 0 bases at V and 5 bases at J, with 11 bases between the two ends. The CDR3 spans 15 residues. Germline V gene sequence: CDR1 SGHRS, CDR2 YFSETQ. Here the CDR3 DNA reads TGCGCCAGCAGCTTGGCAGAGACGGGGACCGGGGAGCTGTTTTTT. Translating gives CASSLAETGTGELFF.

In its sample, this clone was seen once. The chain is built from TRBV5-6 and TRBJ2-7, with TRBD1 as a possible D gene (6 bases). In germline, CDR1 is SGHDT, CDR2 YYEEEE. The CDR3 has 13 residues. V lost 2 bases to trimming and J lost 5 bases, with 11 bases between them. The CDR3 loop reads CASSFRGAHEQYF. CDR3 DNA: TGTGCCAGCAGCTTCAGGGGTGCCCACGAGCAGTACTTC.

The CDR3: CASSLTGGNTGELFF. The CDR3 DNA is TGTGCCAGCAGCTTGACAGGGGGGAACACCGGGGAGCTGTTTTTT. The chain couples TRBV5-4 to TRBJ2-2; 8 bases are shared with TRBD1. The junction had 0 bases not matched to a gene; V was cut back by 1 base and J by 1 base. This CDR3 contains 15 residues. Germline CDR1 SGHNT, CDR2 YYREEE (reference sequence).

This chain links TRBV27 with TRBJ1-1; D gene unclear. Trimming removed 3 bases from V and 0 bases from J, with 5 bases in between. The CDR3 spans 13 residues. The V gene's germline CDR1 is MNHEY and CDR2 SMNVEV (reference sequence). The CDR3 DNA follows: TGTGCCAGCAGTTTCCCCATGAACACTGAAGCTTTCTTT. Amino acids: CASSFPMNTEAFF.

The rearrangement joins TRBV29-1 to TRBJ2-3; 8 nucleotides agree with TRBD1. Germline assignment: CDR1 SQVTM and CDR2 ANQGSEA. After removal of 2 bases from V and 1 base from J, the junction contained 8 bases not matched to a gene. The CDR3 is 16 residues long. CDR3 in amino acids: CSVETPLGQGTDTQYF. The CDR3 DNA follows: TGCAGCGTTGAAACCCCCTTGGGACAGGGCACAGATACGCAGTATTTT.

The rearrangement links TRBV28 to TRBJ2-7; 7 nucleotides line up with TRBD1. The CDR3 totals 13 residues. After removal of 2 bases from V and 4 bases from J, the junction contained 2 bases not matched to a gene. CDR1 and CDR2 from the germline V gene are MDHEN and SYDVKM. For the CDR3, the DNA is TGTGCCAGCAGTTTAGACAGGGAGTACGAGCAGTACTTC. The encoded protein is CASSLDREYEQYF.

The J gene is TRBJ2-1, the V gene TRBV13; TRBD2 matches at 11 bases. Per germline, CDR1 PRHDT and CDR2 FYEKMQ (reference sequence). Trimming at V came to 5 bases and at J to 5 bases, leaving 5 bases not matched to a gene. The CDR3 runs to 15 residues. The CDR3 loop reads CASSPRLAGNNEQFF. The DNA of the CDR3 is TGTGCCAGCAGCCCTAGACTAGCGGGGAACAATGAGCAGTTCTTC.

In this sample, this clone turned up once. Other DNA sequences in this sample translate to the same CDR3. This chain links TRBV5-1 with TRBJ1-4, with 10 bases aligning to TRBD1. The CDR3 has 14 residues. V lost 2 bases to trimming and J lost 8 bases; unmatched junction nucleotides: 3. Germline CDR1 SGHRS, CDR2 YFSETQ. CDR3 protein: CASSFGTGDEKLFF. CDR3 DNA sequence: TGCGCCAGCAGCTTCGGGACAGGGGACGAAAAACTGTTTTTT.

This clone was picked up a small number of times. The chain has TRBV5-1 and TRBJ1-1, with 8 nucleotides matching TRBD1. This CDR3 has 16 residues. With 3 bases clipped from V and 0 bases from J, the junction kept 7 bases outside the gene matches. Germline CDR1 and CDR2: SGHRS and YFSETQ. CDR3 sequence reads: CASSYAGTGLNTEAFF. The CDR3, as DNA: TGCGCCAGCAGCTATGCCGGGACAGGCCTGAACACTGAAGCTTTCTTT. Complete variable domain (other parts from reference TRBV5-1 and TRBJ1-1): KAGVTQTPRYLIKTRGQQVTLSCSPISGHRSVSWYQQTPGQGLQFLFEYFSETQRNKGNFPGRFSGRQFSNSRSEMNVSTLELGDSALYLCASSYAGTGLNTEAFFGQGTRLTVV.

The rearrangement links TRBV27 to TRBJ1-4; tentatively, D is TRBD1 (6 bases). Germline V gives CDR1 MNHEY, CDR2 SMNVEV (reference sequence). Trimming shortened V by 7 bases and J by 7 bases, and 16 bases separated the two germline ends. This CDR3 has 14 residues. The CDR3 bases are TGTGCCAGCAAAGGTGGGGGGGCCGGTGAAAAACTGTTTTTT. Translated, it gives CASKGGGAGEKLFF.

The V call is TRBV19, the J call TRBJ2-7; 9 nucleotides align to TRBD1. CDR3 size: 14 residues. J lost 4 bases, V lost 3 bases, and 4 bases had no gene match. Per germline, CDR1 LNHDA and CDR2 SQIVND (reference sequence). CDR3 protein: CASSMPGQGYEQYF. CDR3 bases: TGTGCCAGTAGTATGCCGGGACAGGGTTACGAGCAGTACTTC.

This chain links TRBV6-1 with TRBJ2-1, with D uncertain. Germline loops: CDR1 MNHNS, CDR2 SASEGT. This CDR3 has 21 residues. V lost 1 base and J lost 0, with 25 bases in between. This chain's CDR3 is CASSEVRRRLIFLSSYNEQFF. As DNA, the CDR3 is TGTGCCAGCAGTGAAGTTAGAAGGCGGCTAATTTTCTTAAGCTCCTACAATGAGCAGTTCTTC.

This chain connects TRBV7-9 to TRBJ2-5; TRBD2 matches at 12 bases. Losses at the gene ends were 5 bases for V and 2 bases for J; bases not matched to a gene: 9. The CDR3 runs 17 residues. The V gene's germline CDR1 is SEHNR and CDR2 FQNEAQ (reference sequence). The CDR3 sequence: CASSALAGGVRQETQYF. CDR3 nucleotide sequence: TGTGCCAGCAGCGCCCTAGCGGGAGGGGTAAGGCAAGAGACCCAGTACTTC.

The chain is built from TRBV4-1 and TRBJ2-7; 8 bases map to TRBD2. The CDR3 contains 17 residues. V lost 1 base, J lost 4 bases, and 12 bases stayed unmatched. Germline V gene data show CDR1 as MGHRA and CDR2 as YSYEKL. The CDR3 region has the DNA TGCGCCAGCAGCCAAGTAAGCTTGGCTAGCGGGCAGTACGAGCAGTACTTC. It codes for CASSQVSLASGQYEQYF.

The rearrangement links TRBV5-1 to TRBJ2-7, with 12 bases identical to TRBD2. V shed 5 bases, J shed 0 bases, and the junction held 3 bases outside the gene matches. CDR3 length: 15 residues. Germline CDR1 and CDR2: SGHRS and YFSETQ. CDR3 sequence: CASRLLAGGSYEQYF. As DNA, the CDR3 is TGCGCCAGCAGATTACTAGCGGGAGGCTCCTACGAGCAGTACTTC.

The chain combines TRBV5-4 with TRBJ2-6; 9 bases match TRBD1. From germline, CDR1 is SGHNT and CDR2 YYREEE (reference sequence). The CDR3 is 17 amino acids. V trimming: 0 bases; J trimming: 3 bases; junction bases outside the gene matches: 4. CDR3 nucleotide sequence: TGTGCCAGCAGCTTGGCGACAGGGGGGGGTGGGGCCAACGTCCTGACTTTC. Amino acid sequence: CASSLATGGGGANVLTF.

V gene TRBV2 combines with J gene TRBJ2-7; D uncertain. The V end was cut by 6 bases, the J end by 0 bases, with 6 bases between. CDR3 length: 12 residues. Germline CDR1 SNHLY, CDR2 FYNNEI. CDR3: CASSSDSYEQYF. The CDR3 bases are TGTGCCAGCAGCAGCGACTCCTACGAGCAGTACTTC. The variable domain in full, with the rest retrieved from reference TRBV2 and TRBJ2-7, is EPEVTQTPSHQVTQMGQEVILRCVPISNHLYFYWYRQILGQKVEFLVSFYNNEISEKSEIFDDQFSVERPDGSNFTLKIRSTKLEDSAMYFCASSSDSYEQYFGPGTRLTVT.

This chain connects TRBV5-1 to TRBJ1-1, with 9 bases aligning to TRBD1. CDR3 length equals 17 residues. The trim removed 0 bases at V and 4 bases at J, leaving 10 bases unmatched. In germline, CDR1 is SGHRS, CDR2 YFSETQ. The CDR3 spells CASSLGGTGYMVTEAFF. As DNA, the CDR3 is TGCGCCAGCAGCTTGGGCGGGACAGGGTATATGGTCACTGAAGCTTTCTTT.

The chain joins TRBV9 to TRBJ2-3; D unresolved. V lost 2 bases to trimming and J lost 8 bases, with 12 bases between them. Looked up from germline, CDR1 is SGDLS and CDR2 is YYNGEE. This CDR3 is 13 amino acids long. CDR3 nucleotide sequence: TGTGCCAGCAGCGTTCTCAGGTCCGGTACGCAGTATTTT. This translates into CASSVLRSGTQYF.